Detailed here is one TCR beta chain. Its antigen is unknown. The CDR3 consists of 16 residues. The V and J ends lost 0 bases and 4 bases respectively, with 13 bases between them. Germline CDR1 LNHNV, CDR2 YYDKDF (reference sequence). TCRdb keeps only in-frame clones here, not all; method: immunoSEQ multiplex PCR. The sample shows approximately 460,000 clones, about 89% of them seen only once. The data derive from a study of Ad26.COV2.S vaccination and SARS-CoV-2 variants. Noted treatment: 19 received Ad26.COV2.S at low or high dose, single or two shots; 5 received placebo; per-sample allocation not given. Samples analyzed were those drawn on day 63 after the first vaccine or placebo injection. Study observations and caveats: Total T cell responses may have been underestimated by the TCR breadth and depth analyses. The placebo group had lower spike-specific TCR breadth than the vaccine recipients did. Similar non-spike TCR breadth was seen in vaccine and placebo recipients.

The material was peripheral blood, obtained in a trial of Ad26.COV2.S vaccine versus placebo. The V gene is TRBV15, the J gene TRBJ1-5; tentative D call: TRBD1 (5 bases). The clonotype was recovered from a person between 18 and 60 years old who received the Ad26.COV2.S COVID-19 vaccine or a placebo. The CDR3 loop reads CATSRDWGTVNQPQHF. CDR3 bases: TGTGCCACCAGCAGAGATTGGGGGACGGTGAATCAGCCCCAGCATTTT. The variable domain in full, completed from reference TRBV15 and TRBJ1-5, reads DAMVIQNPRYQVTQFGKPVTLSCSQTLNHNVMYWYQQKSSQAPKLLFHYYDKDFNNEADTPDNFQSRRPNTSFCFLDIRSPGLGDTAMYLCATSRDWGTVNQPQHFGDGTRLSIL.